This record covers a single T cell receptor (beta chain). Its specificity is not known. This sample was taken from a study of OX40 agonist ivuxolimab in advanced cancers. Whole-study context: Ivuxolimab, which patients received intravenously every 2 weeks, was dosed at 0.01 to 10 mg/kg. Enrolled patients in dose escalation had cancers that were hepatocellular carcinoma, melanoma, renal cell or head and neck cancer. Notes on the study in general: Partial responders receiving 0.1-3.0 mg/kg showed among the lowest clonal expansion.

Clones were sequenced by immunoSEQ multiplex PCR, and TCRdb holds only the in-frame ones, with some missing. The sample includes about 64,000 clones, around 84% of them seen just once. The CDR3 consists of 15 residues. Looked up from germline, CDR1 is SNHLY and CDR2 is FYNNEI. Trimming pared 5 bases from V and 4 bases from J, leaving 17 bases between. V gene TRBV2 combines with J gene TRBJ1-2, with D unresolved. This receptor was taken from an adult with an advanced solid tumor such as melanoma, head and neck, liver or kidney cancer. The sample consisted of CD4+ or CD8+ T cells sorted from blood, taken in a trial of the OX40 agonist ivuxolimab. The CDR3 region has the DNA TGTGCCAGCAGTCCCCGGCAGTCGCCAGGCTATGGCTACACCTTC. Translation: CASSPRQSPGYGYTF.